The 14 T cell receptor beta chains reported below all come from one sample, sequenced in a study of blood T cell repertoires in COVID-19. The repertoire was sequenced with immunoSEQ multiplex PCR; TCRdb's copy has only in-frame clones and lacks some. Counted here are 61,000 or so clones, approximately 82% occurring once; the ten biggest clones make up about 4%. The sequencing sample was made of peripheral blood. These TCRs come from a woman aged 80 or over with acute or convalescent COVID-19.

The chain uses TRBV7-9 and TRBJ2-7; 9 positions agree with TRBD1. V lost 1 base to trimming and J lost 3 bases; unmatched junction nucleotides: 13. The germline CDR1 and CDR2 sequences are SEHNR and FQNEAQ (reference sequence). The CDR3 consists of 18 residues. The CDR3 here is CASSLEDRGPKYIYEQYF. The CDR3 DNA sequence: TGTGCCAGCAGCTTAGAGGACAGGGGCCCCAAGTATATCTACGAGCAGTACTTC.

As DNA, the CDR3 is TGTGCCAGCAGTGAAGCTTCGGGGAGCTATGGCTACACCTTC. It encodes CASSEASGSYGYTF. V and J are TRBV2 and TRBJ1-2; D is unresolved. The CDR3 consists of 14 residues. Germline V gene sequence: CDR1 SNHLY, CDR2 FYNNEI. V gave up 0 bases and J gave up 4 bases, with 9 bases separating them.

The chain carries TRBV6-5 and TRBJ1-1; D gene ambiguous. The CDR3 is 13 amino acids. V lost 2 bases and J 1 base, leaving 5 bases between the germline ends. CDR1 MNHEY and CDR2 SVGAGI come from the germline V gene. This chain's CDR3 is CASSYTENTEAFF. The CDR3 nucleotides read TGTGCCAGCAGTTACACAGAGAACACTGAAGCTTTCTTT.

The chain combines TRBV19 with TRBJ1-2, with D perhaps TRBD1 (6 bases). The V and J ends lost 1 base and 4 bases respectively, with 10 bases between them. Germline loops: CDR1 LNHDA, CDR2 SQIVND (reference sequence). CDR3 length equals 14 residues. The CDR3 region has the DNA TGTGCCAGTAGTATAGGGGGGCAGACCTATGGCTACACCTTC. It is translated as CASSIGGQTYGYTF.

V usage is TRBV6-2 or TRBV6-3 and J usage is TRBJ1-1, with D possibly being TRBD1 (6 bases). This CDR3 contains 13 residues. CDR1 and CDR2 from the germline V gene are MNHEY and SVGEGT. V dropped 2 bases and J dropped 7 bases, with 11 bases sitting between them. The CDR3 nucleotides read TGTGCCAGCAGTTACCCCCGACAGGATGAAGCTTTCTTT. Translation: CASSYPRQDEAFF.

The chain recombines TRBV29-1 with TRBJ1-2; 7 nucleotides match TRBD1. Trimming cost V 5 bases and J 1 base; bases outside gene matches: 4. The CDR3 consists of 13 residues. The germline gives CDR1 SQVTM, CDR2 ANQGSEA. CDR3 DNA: TGCAGCGTTCAACAGGGGAGTAACTATGGCTACACCTTC. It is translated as CSVQQGSNYGYTF.

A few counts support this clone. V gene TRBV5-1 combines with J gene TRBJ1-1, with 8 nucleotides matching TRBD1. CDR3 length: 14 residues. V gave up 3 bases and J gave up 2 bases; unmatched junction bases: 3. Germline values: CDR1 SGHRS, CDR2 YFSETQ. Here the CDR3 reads CASSSGQANTEAFF. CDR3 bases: TGCGCCAGCAGCTCGGGACAGGCAAACACTGAAGCTTTCTTT.

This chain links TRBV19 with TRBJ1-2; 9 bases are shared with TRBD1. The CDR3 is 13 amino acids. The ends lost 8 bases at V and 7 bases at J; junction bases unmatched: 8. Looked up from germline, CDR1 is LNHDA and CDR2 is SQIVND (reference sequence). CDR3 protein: CASGPGTGFGYTF. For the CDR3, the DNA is TGTGCCAGTGGGCCCGGGACAGGGTTTGGCTACACCTTC.

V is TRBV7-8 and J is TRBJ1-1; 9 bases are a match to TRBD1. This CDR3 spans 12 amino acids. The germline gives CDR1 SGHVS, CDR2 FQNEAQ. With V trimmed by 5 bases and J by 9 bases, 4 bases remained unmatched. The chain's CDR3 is CASSRDRVQAFF. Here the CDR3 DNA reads TGTGCCAGCAGCAGGGACAGGGTACAAGCTTTCTTT.

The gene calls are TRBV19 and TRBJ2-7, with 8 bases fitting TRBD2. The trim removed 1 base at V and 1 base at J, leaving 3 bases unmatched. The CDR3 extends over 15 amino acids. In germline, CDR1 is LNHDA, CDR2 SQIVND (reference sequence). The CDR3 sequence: CASSIAAGGSYEQYF. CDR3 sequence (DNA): TGTGCCAGTAGTATAGCGGCGGGAGGTTCCTACGAGCAGTACTTC.

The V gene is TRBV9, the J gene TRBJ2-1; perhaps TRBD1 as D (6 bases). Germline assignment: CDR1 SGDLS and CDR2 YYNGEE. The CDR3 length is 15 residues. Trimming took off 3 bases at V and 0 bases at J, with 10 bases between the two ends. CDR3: CASSAGTSSYNEQFF. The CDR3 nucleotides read TGTGCCAGCAGCGCCGGGACATCCTCCTACAATGAGCAGTTCTTC.

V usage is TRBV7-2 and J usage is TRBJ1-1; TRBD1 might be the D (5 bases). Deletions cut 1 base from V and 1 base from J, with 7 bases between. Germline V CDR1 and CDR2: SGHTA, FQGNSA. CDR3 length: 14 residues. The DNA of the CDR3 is TGTGCCAGCAGCTTAGGGGGCGCGAACACTGAAGCTTTCTTT. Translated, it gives CASSLGGANTEAFF.

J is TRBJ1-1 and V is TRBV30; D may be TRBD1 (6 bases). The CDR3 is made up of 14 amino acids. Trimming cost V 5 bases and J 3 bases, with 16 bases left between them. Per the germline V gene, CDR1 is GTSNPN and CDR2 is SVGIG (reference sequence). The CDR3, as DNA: TGTGCCTGGGTCGGTGACAGGTCGGACACTGAAGCTTTCTTT. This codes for CAWVGDRSDTEAFF.

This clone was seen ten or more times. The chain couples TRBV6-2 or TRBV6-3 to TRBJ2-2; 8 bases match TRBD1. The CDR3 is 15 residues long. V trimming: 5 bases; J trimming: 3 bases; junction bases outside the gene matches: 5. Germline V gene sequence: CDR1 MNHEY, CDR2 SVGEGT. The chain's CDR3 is CASSPPGGYTGELFF. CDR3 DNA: TGTGCCAGCAGTCCCCCAGGGGGCTACACCGGGGAGCTGTTTTTT.